This is a list of T cell receptor beta chains from one sample in a study of shared clonotypes between healthy human individuals. TCRdb's copy holds only in-frame clones and misses some; the assay was immunoSEQ multiplex PCR. In the table there are fewer than 400,000 clones, around 67% of which are singletons. Sequencing input: memory CD4+ T cells sorted from blood. The source of these receptors is a man aged 25-45 years in good health. Both conserved end residues are part of each CDR3. A D gene is named only where the DNA matches it firmly. Some rows mark clone size as missing; the rest say once, few, many or name a class of expanded clone.

J gene	CDR3 length	V gene	D gene	clone size	CDR3 DNA	CDR3 protein
TRBJ1-2	16	TRBV11-2	-	once	TGTGCCAGCAGCATCACTTCGGGCAGAATTAACTATGGCTACACCTTC	CASSITSGRINYGYTF
TRBJ2-7	13	TRBV19	-	-	TGTGCCAGTAGTATCCGTGTCTCCTACGAGCAGTACTTC	CASSIRVSYEQYF
TRBJ2-5	14	TRBV4-3	TRBD2	-	TGCGCCAGCAGCCGAGGACTAGCCCAAGAGACCCAGTACTTC	CASSRGLAQETQYF
TRBJ2-1	11	TRBV30	-	-	TGTGCCTGGGACCTCTCATGGGAGCAGTTCTTC	CAWDLSWEQFF
TRBJ1-1	11	TRBV5-6	-	-	TGTGCCAGCAGCCAATACACTGAAGCTTTCTTT	CASSQYTEAFF
TRBJ2-1	14	TRBV29-1	-	-	TGCAGCGTTGAAAGGGGGACTGGATACAATGAGCAGTTCTTC	CSVERGTGYNEQFF
TRBJ1-1	14	TRBV28	-	many	TGTGCCAGCAGCGCCGTGCTGCGGAACACTGAAGCTTTCTTT	CASSAVLRNTEAFF
TRBJ1-1	14	TRBV6-5	-	many	TGTGCCAGCAGCAAACAGGCCTGGGACACTGAAGCTTTCTTT	CASSKQAWDTEAFF
TRBJ1-2	12	TRBV6-5	-	-	TGTGCCACGGGGAATTTGGGCTATGGCTACACCTTC	CATGNLGYGYTF
TRBJ2-7	15	TRBV6-5	TRBD2	-	TGTGCCAGCAGTTACGATAGGCTAGCGGGAACCGAGCAGTACTTC	CASSYDRLAGTEQYF
TRBJ2-1	16	TRBV5-1	TRBD1	-	TGCGCCAGCAGCTTGGGGACAGGGATGAGCTACAATGAGCAGTTCTTC	CASSLGTGMSYNEQFF
TRBJ1-2	13	TRBV6-6	-	-	TGTGCCAGCAGTTTCCCGGAGGACTATGGCTACACCTTC	CASSFPEDYGYTF
TRBJ2-3	16	TRBV5-1	TRBD2	-	TGCGCCAGCAGCTTGGGGACTAGCGGGAGAAGAGATACGCAGTATTTT	CASSLGTSGRRDTQYF
TRBJ2-2	19	TRBV18	TRBD2	once	TGTGCCAGCTCACCATTGAGGCTAGCGGGAGGGCCTGGAACCGGGGAGCTGTTTTTT	CASSPLRLAGGPGTGELFF
TRBJ2-7	13	TRBV28	-	-	TGTGCCAGCTCCGGGGCCGGGACCTACGAGCAGTACTTC	CASSGAGTYEQYF
TRBJ2-7	17	TRBV15	TRBD1	-	TGTGCCACCAGCAGAGATTGGTCGGGACAGGGTGTGAAGGAGCAGTACTTC	CATSRDWSGQGVKEQYF
TRBJ2-7	13	TRBV7-2	-	-	TGTGCCAGCAGCCCGTCCCGGACCTACGAGCAGTACTTC	CASSPSRTYEQYF
TRBJ1-1	15	TRBV5-1	-	few	TGCGCCAGCAGCTTGGGTGACAGGCGGGGCACTGAAGCTTTCTTT	CASSLGDRRGTEAFF
TRBJ2-2	17	TRBV2	TRBD2	-	TGTGCCAGCAGGAAACTAGCGGGAGGGCAAAAAGTCGGGGAGCTGTTTTTT	CASRKLAGGQKVGELFF
TRBJ2-3	15	TRBV29-1	TRBD2	-	TGCAGCGTTGCCCGGACTAGCGGCCGCACAGATACGCAGTATTTT	CSVARTSGRTDTQYF
TRBJ2-2	14	TRBV11-3	-	-	TGTGCCAGCAGCTTAGAATCTACGGCCGGGGAGCTGTTTTTT	CASSLESTAGELFF
TRBJ2-7	15	TRBV13	-	-	TGTGCCAGCAGCTTAGCTGGCGGTTCGGTGGTCGAGCAGTACTTC	CASSLAGGSVVEQYF
TRBJ2-7	12	TRBV30	TRBD1	many	TGTGCCTGGAAACAGGGGACCTACGAGCAGTACTTC	CAWKQGTYEQYF
TRBJ1-2	10	TRBV2	-	few	TGTGCCAGCAGCCCTTATGGCTACACCTTC	CASSPYGYTF
TRBJ2-1	16	TRBV7-2	-	-	TGTGCCAGCACCCTGGGGTGGGACCGCCTCTACAATGAGCAGTTCTTC	CASTLGWDRLYNEQFF
TRBJ2-1	18	TRBV14	-	-	TGTGCCAGCAGCCAAGACATAAGTGGGCTAGTAAAAGACAATGAGCAGTTCTTC	CASSQDISGLVKDNEQFF
TRBJ2-7	15	TRBV7-9	-	-	TGTGCCAGCAGCTTAACCGGCGACCATTCTACGAGGCAGTACTTC	CASSLTGDHSTRQYF
TRBJ1-4	11	TRBV27	-	once	TGTGCCAGCAGACTCAATGAAAAACTGTTTTTT	CASRLNEKLFF
TRBJ1-2	13	TRBV5-6	TRBD1	-	TGTGCCAGCAGCTACCAGGGGGACTATGGCTACACCTTC	CASSYQGDYGYTF
TRBJ2-5	16	TRBV5-1	-	-	TGCGCCAGCAGCTTTGGATGGGGGGCCAACCAAGAGACCCAGTACTTC	CASSFGWGANQETQYF
TRBJ2-2	16	TRBV10-2	-	-	TGCGCCAGCACCAAACTAGCCGGGGCGGACACCGGGGAGCTGTTTTTT	CASTKLAGADTGELFF
TRBJ2-1	14	TRBV14	-	few	TGTGCCAGCAGCCTAAGATTACAATACAATGAGCAGTTCTTC	CASSLRLQYNEQFF
TRBJ2-3	15	TRBV6-5	-	many	TGTGCCAGCAGTTACTCCTGGACAGACACAGATACGCAGTATTTT	CASSYSWTDTDTQYF
TRBJ1-1	12	TRBV6-1	-	-	TGTGCCAGCGCAGTGGGTTTCACTGAAGCTTTCTTT	CASAVGFTEAFF
TRBJ2-3	14	TRBV5-1	-	-	TGCGCCAGCAGCCCAGGGACTGTGGGGGATACGCAGTATTTT	CASSPGTVGDTQYF
TRBJ2-5	13	TRBV19	-	-	TGTGCCAGTAGCCAAATTAGGGCAGAGACCCAGTACTTC	CASSQIRAETQYF
TRBJ1-1	15	TRBV18	TRBD1	-	TGTGCCAGCTCACCGCGACAGGGTGGATTAACTGAAGCTTTCTTT	CASSPRQGGLTEAFF
TRBJ2-1	11	TRBV30	-	once	TGTGCCTGGGGAGGACTTGTTATGAAGTTCTTC	CAWGGLVMKFF
TRBJ2-2	13	TRBV2	-	-	TGTGCCAGCAGTGGAGGTGTTGGCGGGGAGCTGTTTTTT	CASSGGVGGELFF
TRBJ1-1	14	TRBV7-9	-	-	TGTGCCAGCAGCTTCCGCAGCATGAACACTGAAGCTTTCTTT	CASSFRSMNTEAFF
TRBJ2-7	15	TRBV4-1	-	once	TGCGCCAGCAGCCAAGTAGGCCAGGGGAACAACGAGCAGTACTTC	CASSQVGQGNNEQYF
TRBJ2-5	13	TRBV7-2	-	-	TGTGCCAGCAGCTTAGACAGGGTCCAGACCCAGTACTTC	CASSLDRVQTQYF
TRBJ2-2	14	TRBV5-1	-	-	TGCGCCAGCAGCTTGGGACAGACCACCGGGGAGCTGTTTTTT	CASSLGQTTGELFF
TRBJ2-1	15	TRBV7-9	TRBD2	-	TGTGCCAGCAGCTTCCCACTAGCGGCCTACAATGAGCAGTTCTTC	CASSFPLAAYNEQFF
TRBJ1-1	15	TRBV5-1	-	-	TGCGCCAGCAGCCCAGGACAGCCGGTGAACACTGAAGCTTTCTTT	CASSPGQPVNTEAFF
TRBJ2-5	13	TRBV5-4	-	few	TGTGCCAGCAGCTTGGGCCCACAGGGGACCCAGTACTTC	CASSLGPQGTQYF
TRBJ2-7	15	TRBV28	TRBD1	once	TGTGCCAGCAGTCAGACAGGGGGTTATATGTACGAGCAGTACTTC	CASSQTGGYMYEQYF
TRBJ2-7	16	TRBV6-5	TRBD1	few	TGTGCCAGCAGTTTAACAAAACAGGGGGCTGCGTACGAGCAGTACTTC	CASSLTKQGAAYEQYF
TRBJ1-2	16	TRBV5-1	-	-	TGCGCCAGCGGATCTCAAGGGGGACACCTTTCAGGAGGCTACACCTTC	CASGSQGGHLSGGYTF
TRBJ2-2	16	TRBV5-1	-	-	TGCGCCAGCAGCTCCTGGGACTGGAAGAACACCGGGGAGCTGTTTTTT	CASSSWDWKNTGELFF
TRBJ2-2	12	TRBV19	-	few	TGTGCCAGTAGAGGCGGCTTCGGGGAGCTGTTTTTT	CASRGGFGELFF
TRBJ2-2	15	TRBV28	-	-	TGTGCCAGCAGTTTATTTGCAGGGAACACCGGGGAGCTGTTTTTT	CASSLFAGNTGELFF
TRBJ1-1	17	TRBV5-1	-	-	TGCGCCAGCAGCTTGGCTGTTGACAGCAAGGGGAACACTGAAGCTTTCTTT	CASSLAVDSKGNTEAFF
TRBJ1-5	13	TRBV10-3	-	-	TGTGCCATCAGTGACAGTTTCAATCAGCCCCAGCATTTT	CAISDSFNQPQHF